These 30 T cell receptor beta chains share one sample of origin, sequenced in a study of cytotoxic CD8 clonotypes in ibrutinib-treated CLL. TCRdb's copy holds only in-frame clones and misses some; the assay was immunoSEQ multiplex PCR. The sample lists around 70,000 clones, roughly 85% occurring once. The sample in question was PBMCs, obtained after 24 months of ibrutinib treatment. The receptors originated from a human donor with chronic lymphocytic leukemia.

V gene TRBV27 combines with J gene TRBJ2-1; 10 bases agree with TRBD2. This CDR3 comprises 17 residues. Looked up from germline, CDR1 is MNHEY and CDR2 is SMNVEV (reference sequence). With V trimmed by 4 bases and J by 4 bases, 10 bases remained unmatched. This CDR3 is CASSYQPGLARYNEQFF. CDR3 bases: TGTGCCAGCAGTTACCAGCCGGGACTAGCGAGATACAATGAGCAGTTCTTC.

The rearrangement links TRBV2 to TRBJ1-4; 7 nucleotides agree with TRBD1. Germline trimming cut 5 bases from V and 0 bases from J; bases unmatched to any gene: 6. This CDR3 spans 16 amino acids. The germline V gene encodes CDR1 SNHLY and CDR2 FYNNEI. The CDR3 here is CASSLRGFATNEKLFF. In nucleotides, the CDR3 is TGTGCCAGCAGTCTCAGGGGGTTCGCAACTAATGAAAAACTGTTTTTT.

The rearrangement joins TRBV2 to TRBJ2-5; tentatively, D is TRBD2 (6 bases). The CDR3 is 15 residues long. Between the trimmed V and J ends, which lost 7 bases and 4 bases, there was a span of 19 bases. Germline CDR1 and CDR2: SNHLY and FYNNEI. CDR3 nucleotide sequence: TGTGCCAGCACCAGGACCCGACTAGTCGGAGAGACCCAGTACTTC. It codes for CASTRTRLVGETQYF. Full variable domain (outside the CDR3, taken from reference TRBV2 and TRBJ2-5): EPEVTQTPSHQVTQMGQEVILRCVPISNHLYFYWYRQILGQKVEFLVSFYNNEISEKSEIFDDQFSVERPDGSNFTLKIRSTKLEDSAMYFCASTRTRLVGETQYFGPGTRLLVL.

The sample holds a few counts of this clone. The rearrangement links TRBV19 to TRBJ2-2; the match to TRBD2 covers 8 bases. J was trimmed by 5 bases and V by 1 base; bases with no gene match: 6. This CDR3 region has 16 residues. Germline V gene sequence: CDR1 LNHDA, CDR2 SQIVND (reference sequence). For the CDR3, the DNA is TGTGCCAGTAGTATAGCAAGCGGGAGAGATACCGGGGAGCTGTTTTTT. It specifies CASSIASGRDTGELFF. Full variable domain (outside the CDR3, taken from reference TRBV19 and TRBJ2-2): DGGITQSPKYLFRKEGQNVTLSCEQNLNHDAMYWYRQDPGQGLRLIYYSQIVNDFQKGDIAEGYSVSREKKESFPLTVTSAQKNPTAFYLCASSIASGRDTGELFFGEGSRLTVL.

The CDR3 reads CASGQGTDTQYF. The CDR3 DNA reads as TGTGCCAGTGGACAGGGGACAGATACGCAGTATTTT. The chain carries TRBV2 and TRBJ2-3; 9 bases line up with TRBD1. This CDR3 region has 12 residues. The germline gives CDR1 SNHLY, CDR2 FYNNEI. With V trimmed by 9 bases and J by 3 bases, 1 base remained unmatched. Using reference TRBV2 and TRBJ2-3 for the parts outside the CDR3, the full variable domain is EPEVTQTPSHQVTQMGQEVILRCVPISNHLYFYWYRQILGQKVEFLVSFYNNEISEKSEIFDDQFSVERPDGSNFTLKIRSTKLEDSAMYFCASGQGTDTQYFGPGTRLTVL.

V usage is TRBV2 and J usage is TRBJ2-5; no clear D gene. V lost 6 bases to trimming and J lost 4 bases, with 6 bases between them. The CDR3 contains 11 residues. The germline V gene encodes CDR1 SNHLY and CDR2 FYNNEI. The CDR3 coding sequence is TGTGCCAGCAGGATAACAGAGACCCAGTACTTC. Translation: CASRITETQYF.

The chain has TRBV4-3 and TRBJ1-2; no clear D gene. The germline CDR1 and CDR2 sequences are LGHNA and YSLEER. The CDR3 covers 14 residues. Trimming pared 0 bases from V and 5 bases from J, leaving 10 bases between. The CDR3 loop is CASSQDKGAYGYTF. In DNA, the CDR3 is TGCGCCAGCAGCCAAGACAAGGGAGCTTATGGCTACACCTTC.

The chain recombines TRBV4-1 with TRBJ1-2, with 7 bases aligning to TRBD1. This CDR3 has 14 residues. The junction had 4 bases not matched to a gene; V was cut back by 3 bases and J by 3 bases. CDR1 and CDR2 from the germline V gene are MGHRA and YSYEKL. The CDR3 region has the DNA TGCGCCAGCAGCCAGGCTGACAGGGACTATGGCTACACCTTC. Protein: CASSQADRDYGYTF.

The CDR3 DNA reads as TGTGCCAGCAGTGGGGCTCCGGGACAAAAATACACCGAGCAGTACTTC. It codes for CASSGAPGQKYTEQYF. The chain has TRBV2 and TRBJ2-7; TRBD1 is a possible D gene (6 bases). Germline CDR1 and CDR2: SNHLY and FYNNEI. The CDR3 has 16 amino acids. V shed 4 bases and J shed 6 bases, with 22 bases lying between them. The full variable domain, its missing parts supplied by reference TRBV2 and TRBJ2-7, is EPEVTQTPSHQVTQMGQEVILRCVPISNHLYFYWYRQILGQKVEFLVSFYNNEISEKSEIFDDQFSVERPDGSNFTLKIRSTKLEDSAMYFCASSGAPGQKYTEQYFGPGTRLTVT.

The rearrangement links TRBV28 to TRBJ1-2; 8 bases are a match to TRBD1. The CDR3 has 15 residues. Trimming at V came to 5 bases and at J to 4 bases, leaving 9 bases not matched to a gene. Germline V gene sequence: CDR1 MDHEN, CDR2 SYDVKM. The CDR3 DNA is TGTGCCAGCAGTCCCCTACTCGGACAGGGCTATGGCTACACCTTC. This encodes CASSPLLGQGYGYTF.

V and J are TRBV13 and TRBJ2-3; D is unresolved. CDR3 length: 15 residues. In germline, CDR1 is PRHDT, CDR2 FYEKMQ (reference sequence). Trimming pared 0 bases from V and 2 bases from J, leaving 9 bases between. The CDR3 sequence: CASSLGGRNTDTQYF. Here the CDR3 DNA reads TGTGCCAGCAGCTTAGGGGGCAGAAACACAGATACGCAGTATTTT.

The chain has TRBV28 and TRBJ2-3, with D unclear. Germline V gene lookup returns CDR1 MDHEN and CDR2 SYDVKM. V lost 7 bases to trimming and J lost 8 bases, with 22 bases between them. The CDR3 covers 15 residues. In DNA form, the CDR3 reads TGTGCCAGCACCCCATCCCGAGTTATGACCTTTACGCAGTATTTT. Amino acid sequence: CASTPSRVMTFTQYF.

The chain has TRBV4-1 and TRBJ2-3, with 11 bases matching TRBD2. The CDR3 extends over 18 amino acids. The V segment lost 2 bases and the J segment 4 bases; nucleotides outside the gene matches: 11. Looked up from germline, CDR1 is MGHRA and CDR2 is YSYEKL. The CDR3 DNA reads TGCGCCAGCAGCCAAACCGGGACTAGCGGAACCAAGGCAGATACGCAGTATTTT. Translated, it gives CASSQTGTSGTKADTQYF.

The chain employs TRBV4-3 and TRBJ2-2; tentative D call: TRBD1 (5 bases). The CDR3 is 17 amino acids. Germline V lookup: CDR1 LGHNA, CDR2 YSLEER. The germline V and J ends were trimmed by 0 bases and 3 bases, with 14 bases remaining between them. The CDR3 coding sequence is TGCGCCAGCAGCCAAGATTTACAGGAAGGGGACACCGGGGAGCTGTTTTTT. Its translation is CASSQDLQEGDTGELFF.

This rearrangement joins TRBV5-1 to TRBJ2-5; 9 bases are shared with TRBD2. Per the germline V gene, CDR1 is SGHRS and CDR2 is YFSETQ. Trimming took 0 bases from V and 7 from J; bases not matched to a gene: 16. The CDR3 loop spans 18 amino acids. The CDR3 DNA follows: TGCGCCAGCAGCTTGGTGGTACCGCTAGCGGGATCACCTGGGACCCAGTACTTC. Translating it yields CASSLVVPLAGSPGTQYF.

The J gene is TRBJ2-3, the V gene TRBV20-1; D gene uncertain. V was cut by 8 bases and J by 4 bases, with 10 bases left in between. The CDR3 is 11 amino acids. Per germline, CDR1 DFQATT and CDR2 SNEGSKA (reference sequence). The CDR3 is CSTSRADTQYF. DNA for the CDR3: TGCAGTACAAGCCGTGCAGATACGCAGTATTTT.

This chain connects TRBV5-1 to TRBJ2-3; 7 bases agree with TRBD1. V gave up 4 bases and J gave up 4 bases; unmatched junction bases: 6. Per the germline V gene, CDR1 is SGHRS and CDR2 is YFSETQ. This CDR3 comprises 14 residues. The CDR3 protein is CASSPTGFSDTQYF. As DNA, the CDR3 is TGCGCCAGCAGCCCGACAGGGTTTTCAGATACGCAGTATTTT.

The chain recombines TRBV6-1 with TRBJ1-1; TRBD1 matches at 10 bases. Germline CDR1 MNHNS, CDR2 SASEGT. Unmatched junction bases numbered 8, after V lost 7 bases and J lost 3 bases. The CDR3 runs 15 residues. CDR3 sequence: CASNPTGGSDTEAFF. The CDR3 region has the DNA TGTGCCAGCAACCCGACAGGGGGCTCGGACACTGAAGCTTTCTTT.

This chain joins TRBV4-1 and TRBJ1-2; D might be TRBD1 (5 bases). The V gene lost 1 base and the J gene lost 2 bases, with 17 bases spanning the gap. Germline assignment: CDR1 MGHRA and CDR2 YSYEKL. CDR3 size: 17 residues. As DNA, the CDR3 is TGCGCCAGCAGCCAAGCCCGGGGACCGACAGTAAACTATGGCTACACCTTC. This codes for CASSQARGPTVNYGYTF.

The rearrangement joins TRBV7-3 to TRBJ1-5; D remains ambiguous. The CDR3 sequence is 19 residues long. In germline, CDR1 is SGHTA, CDR2 FQGTGA. Trimming left V 5 bases short and J 1 base short, with 24 bases between. CDR3 nucleotide sequence: TGTGCCAGCAGCGCGTACCGGGTAAGACCCCCAAGGAGCAATCAGCCCCAGCATTTT. Protein product: CASSAYRVRPPRSNQPQHF.

J is TRBJ1-1 and V is TRBV6-5, with unresolved D. V shed 5 bases and J shed 0 bases, with 7 bases lying between them. Germline V gene lookup returns CDR1 MNHEY and CDR2 SVGAGI. The CDR3 consists of 13 residues. This CDR3 is CASSRAVNTEAFF. The CDR3 DNA reads TGTGCCAGCAGTAGGGCAGTGAACACTGAAGCTTTCTTT.

The genes are TRBV7-9 and TRBJ1-1, with D perhaps TRBD1 (6 bases). V lost 3 bases and J 6 bases, leaving 17 bases between the germline ends. Germline lookup yields CDR1 SEHNR and CDR2 FQNEAQ (reference sequence). This CDR3 is 15 amino acids long. DNA of the CDR3: TGTGCCAGCAGCTTTCGGGGGGCCGGTTCCGCTGAAGCTTTCTTT. Translating gives CASSFRGAGSAEAFF.

The rearrangement uses TRBV7-8 and TRBJ2-7, with D tentatively TRBD1 or TRBD2 (5 bases each). V lost 3 bases to trimming and J lost 4 bases, with 22 bases between them. The CDR3 covers 17 residues. Germline values: CDR1 SGHVS, CDR2 FQNEAQ. In DNA form, the CDR3 reads TGTGCCAGCAGCTTGGGCCAACAAGAGGGGTTTCCTTACGAGCAGTACTTC. Translated: CASSLGQQEGFPYEQYF.

The V gene is TRBV6-1, the J gene TRBJ1-1, with a weak D call TRBD1 (5 bases). The CDR3 has 13 amino acids. Germline V lookup: CDR1 MNHNS, CDR2 SASEGT. Trimming removed 4 bases at V and 3 bases at J, with 9 bases between. For the CDR3, the DNA is TGTGCCAGCAGTGTGGGGGTCGACACTGAAGCTTTCTTT. Translated: CASSVGVDTEAFF.

V is TRBV13 and J is TRBJ2-7; 11 bases align to TRBD2. Germline V lookup: CDR1 PRHDT, CDR2 FYEKMQ (reference sequence). With V trimmed by 5 bases and J by 1 base, 7 bases remained unmatched. The CDR3 totals 16 residues. The CDR3: CASSPALAGVSYEQYF. The CDR3 DNA follows: TGTGCCAGCAGCCCAGCACTAGCGGGAGTGTCCTACGAGCAGTACTTC.

This sequence joins TRBV7-9 and TRBJ2-7; D is perhaps TRBD1 (6 bases). The V gene lost 5 bases and the J gene lost 2 bases, with 13 bases spanning the gap. CDR3 length: 14 residues. Germline assignment: CDR1 SEHNR and CDR2 FQNEAQ (reference sequence). DNA for the CDR3: TGTGCCAGCAGCCCCCAGGGGCAAGCCTACGAGCAGTACTTC. Its protein product is CASSPQGQAYEQYF.

The genes are TRBV28 and TRBJ1-1, with D possibly matching TRBD1 (5 bases). This CDR3 is built from 18 residues. Looked up from germline, CDR1 is MDHEN and CDR2 is SYDVKM. The germline V and J ends were trimmed by 5 bases and 3 bases, with 25 bases remaining between them. Written as DNA, the CDR3 is TGTGCCAGCAGTCCCTCTTCAGACGGGGCCGGGTTTGACACTGAAGCTTTCTTT. It specifies CASSPSSDGAGFDTEAFF.

The chain recombines TRBV7-3 with TRBJ2-1, with 7 nucleotides matching TRBD2. The CDR3 extends over 16 amino acids. Per the germline V gene, CDR1 is SGHTA and CDR2 is FQGTGA. Trimming took 6 bases from V and 2 from J; bases not matched to a gene: 10. This CDR3 reads CASSPLAGVTYNEQFF. Written as DNA, the CDR3 is TGTGCCAGCAGTCCCTTGGCGGGAGTCACCTACAATGAGCAGTTCTTC. The full variable domain, in which reference TRBV7-3 and TRBJ2-1 provide the parts outside the CDR3, is GAGVSQTPSNKVTEKGKYVELRCDPISGHTALYWYRQSLGQGPEFLIYFQGTGAADDSGLPNDRFFAVRPEGSVSTLKIQRTERGDSAVYLCASSPLAGVTYNEQFFGPGTRLTVL.

The chain links TRBV5-1 to TRBJ1-2; D not resolved. This CDR3 region has 13 residues. The V gene's germline CDR1 is SGHRS and CDR2 YFSETQ. V was pared by 1 base and J by 4 bases, with 8 bases between. Here the CDR3 reads CASSLHSPYGYTF. The CDR3 DNA follows: TGCGCCAGCAGCTTGCACAGCCCCTATGGCTACACCTTC.

The V gene is TRBV6-5, the J gene TRBJ2-7; 8 bases fit TRBD1. The CDR3 runs to 15 residues. Germline V lookup: CDR1 MNHEY, CDR2 SVGAGI. V shed 2 bases, J shed 2 bases, and the junction held 5 bases outside the gene matches. CDR3 loop: CASSYGTGKTYEQYF. CDR3 in DNA: TGTGCCAGCAGTTACGGGACAGGAAAGACCTACGAGCAGTACTTC.